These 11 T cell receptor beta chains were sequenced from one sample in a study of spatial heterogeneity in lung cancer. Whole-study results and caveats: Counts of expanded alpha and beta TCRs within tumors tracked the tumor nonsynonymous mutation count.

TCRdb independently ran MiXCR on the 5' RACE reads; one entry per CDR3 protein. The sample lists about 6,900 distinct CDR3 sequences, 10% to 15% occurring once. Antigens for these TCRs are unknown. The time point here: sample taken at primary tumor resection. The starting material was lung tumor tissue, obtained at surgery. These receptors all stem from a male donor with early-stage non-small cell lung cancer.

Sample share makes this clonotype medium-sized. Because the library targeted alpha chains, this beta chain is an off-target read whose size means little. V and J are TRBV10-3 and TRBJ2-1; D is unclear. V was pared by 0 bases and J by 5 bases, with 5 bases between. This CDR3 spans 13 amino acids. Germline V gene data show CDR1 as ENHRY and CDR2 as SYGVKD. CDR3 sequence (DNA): TGTGCCATCAGTGAGTCTGGCCACAATGAGCAGTTCTTC. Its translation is CAISESGHNEQFF.

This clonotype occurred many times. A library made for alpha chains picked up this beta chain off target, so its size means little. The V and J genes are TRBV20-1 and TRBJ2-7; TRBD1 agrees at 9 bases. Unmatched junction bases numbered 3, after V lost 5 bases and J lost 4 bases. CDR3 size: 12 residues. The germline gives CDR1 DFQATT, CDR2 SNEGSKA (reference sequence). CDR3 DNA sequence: TGCAGTGCTCAACAGGGGGCATACGAGCAGTACTTC. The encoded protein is CSAQQGAYEQYF.

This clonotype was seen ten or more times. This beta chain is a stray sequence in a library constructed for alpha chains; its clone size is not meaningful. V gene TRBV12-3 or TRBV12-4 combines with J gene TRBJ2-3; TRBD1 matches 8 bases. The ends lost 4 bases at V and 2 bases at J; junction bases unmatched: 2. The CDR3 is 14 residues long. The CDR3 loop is CASSYQGATDTQYF. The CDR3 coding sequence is TGTGCCAGCAGTTACCAGGGGGCCACAGATACGCAGTATTTT.

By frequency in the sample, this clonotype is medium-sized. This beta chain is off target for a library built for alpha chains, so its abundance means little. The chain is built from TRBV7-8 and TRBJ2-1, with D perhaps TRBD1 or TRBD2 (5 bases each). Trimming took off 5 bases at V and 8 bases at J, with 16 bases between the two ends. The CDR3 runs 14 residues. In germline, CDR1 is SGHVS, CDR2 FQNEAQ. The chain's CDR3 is CASSKEDTYHEQFF. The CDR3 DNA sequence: TGTGCCAGCAGCAAGGAGGACACATACCATGAGCAGTTCTTC.

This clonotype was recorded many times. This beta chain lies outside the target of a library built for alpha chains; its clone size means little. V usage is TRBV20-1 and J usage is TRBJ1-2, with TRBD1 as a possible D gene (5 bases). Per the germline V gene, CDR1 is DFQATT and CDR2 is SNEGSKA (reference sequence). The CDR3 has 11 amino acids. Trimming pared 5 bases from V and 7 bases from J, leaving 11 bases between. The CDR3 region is CSADSQGGYTF. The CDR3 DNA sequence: TGCAGTGCTGATTCTCAGGGTGGCTACACCTTC.

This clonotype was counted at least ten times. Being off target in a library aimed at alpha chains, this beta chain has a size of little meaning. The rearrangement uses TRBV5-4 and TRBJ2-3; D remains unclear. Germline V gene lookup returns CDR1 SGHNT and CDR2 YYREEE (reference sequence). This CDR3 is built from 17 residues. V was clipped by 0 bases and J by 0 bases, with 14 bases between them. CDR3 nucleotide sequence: TGTGCCAGCAGCTTGGGTGCACCAGCCACTAGCACAGATACGCAGTATTTT. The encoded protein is CASSLGAPATSTDTQYF.

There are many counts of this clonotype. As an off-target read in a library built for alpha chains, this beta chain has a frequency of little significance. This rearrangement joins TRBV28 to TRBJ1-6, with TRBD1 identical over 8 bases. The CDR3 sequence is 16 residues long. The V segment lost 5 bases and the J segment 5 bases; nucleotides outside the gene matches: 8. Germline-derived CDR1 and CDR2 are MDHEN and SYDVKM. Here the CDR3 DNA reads TGTGCCAGCAGTCTACAGGGGGGGGTAAATAATTCACCCCTCCACTTT. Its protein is CASSLQGGVNNSPLHF.

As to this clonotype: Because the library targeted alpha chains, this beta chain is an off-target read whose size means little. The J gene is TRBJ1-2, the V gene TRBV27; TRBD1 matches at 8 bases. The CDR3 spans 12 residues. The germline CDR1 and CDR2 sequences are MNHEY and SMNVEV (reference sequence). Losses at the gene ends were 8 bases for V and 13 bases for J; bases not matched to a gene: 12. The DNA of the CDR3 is TGTGCCAGCCGTAGGCCAGGGGGCCGACTCACCTTC. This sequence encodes CASRRPGGRLTF.

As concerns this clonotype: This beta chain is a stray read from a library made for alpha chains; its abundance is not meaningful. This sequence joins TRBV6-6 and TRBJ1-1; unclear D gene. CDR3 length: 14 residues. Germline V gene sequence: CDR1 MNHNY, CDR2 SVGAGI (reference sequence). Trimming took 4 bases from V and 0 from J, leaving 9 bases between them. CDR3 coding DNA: TGTGCCAGCAGTTCTACGACGATGAACACTGAAGCTTTCTTT. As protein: CASSSTTMNTEAFF.

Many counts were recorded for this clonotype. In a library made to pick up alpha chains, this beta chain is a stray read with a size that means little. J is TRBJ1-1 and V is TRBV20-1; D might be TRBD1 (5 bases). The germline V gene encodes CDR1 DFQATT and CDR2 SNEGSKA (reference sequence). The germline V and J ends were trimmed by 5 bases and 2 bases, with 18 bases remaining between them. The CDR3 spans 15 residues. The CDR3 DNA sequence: TGCAGTGCTGGGGGAGGAATGGGACCAAACACTGAAGCTTTCTTT. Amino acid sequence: CSAGGGMGPNTEAFF.

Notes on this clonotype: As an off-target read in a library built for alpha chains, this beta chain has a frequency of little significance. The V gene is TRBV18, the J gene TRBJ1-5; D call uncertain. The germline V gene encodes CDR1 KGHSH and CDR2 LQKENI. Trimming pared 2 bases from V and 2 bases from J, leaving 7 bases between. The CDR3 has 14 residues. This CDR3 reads CASSPGVGNQPQHF. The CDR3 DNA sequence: TGTGCCAGCTCACCAGGGGTGGGCAATCAGCCCCAGCATTTT.